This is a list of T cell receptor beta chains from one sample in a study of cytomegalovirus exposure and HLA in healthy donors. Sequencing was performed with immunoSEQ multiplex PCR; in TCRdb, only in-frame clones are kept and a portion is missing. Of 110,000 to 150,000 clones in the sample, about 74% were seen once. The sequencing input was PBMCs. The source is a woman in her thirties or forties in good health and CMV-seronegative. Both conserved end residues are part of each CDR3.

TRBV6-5 CASSYSSWDRGGYTF
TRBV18 CASSPLTDNYGYTF
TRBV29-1 CSVEGQITSTEAFF
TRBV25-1 CASSARASNFYEQYF
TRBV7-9 CASSFRRERQETQYF
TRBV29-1 CSVAFGGVGYGYTF
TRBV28 CASSQGGPRDNEQFF
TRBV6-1 CASRAGTGNANEQFF
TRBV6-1 CASLGLASETQYF
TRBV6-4 CASTGGTTGELFF
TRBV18 CASSPRGAGVKDSEAFF
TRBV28 CASRTTGVNYGYTF
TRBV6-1 CASSQGQRYNEQFF
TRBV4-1 CASSIEDTQYF
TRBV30 CAWEAEGFNEQFF
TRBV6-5 CASSYGDRDDEKLFF
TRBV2 CASSEESGEETQYF
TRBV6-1 CASSPGLYTGELFF
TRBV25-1 CASSGTSGANALTF
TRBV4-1 CASSRTPRVYGYTF
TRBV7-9 CSSSPLGGYEQYF
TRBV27 CASSGSGGAYEQYF
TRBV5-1 CASRFGETQYF
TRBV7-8 CATSSGRIYNEQFF
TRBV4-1 CASSPGTGNSNQPQHF
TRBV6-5 CASSRGWRGPYEQYF
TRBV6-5 CASSSLAGASYNEQFF
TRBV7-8 CASSLDFQSNYGYTF
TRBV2 CASSVGRGTEAFF
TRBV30 CAWAGPQETQYF
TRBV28 CASTSTSRNTIYF
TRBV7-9 CSSSLGGRDRGSGYTF
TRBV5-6 CASSLVTGEPYYGYTF
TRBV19 CASRPFGAETGELFF
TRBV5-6 CASSLDQGSGETQYF
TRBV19 CATRGLNQPQHF
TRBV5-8 CASSLTGFYGYTF
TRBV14 CASSRTSGYNEQFF
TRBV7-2 CASSLAAGSYEQYF
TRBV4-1 CASSQEGAGASQPQHF
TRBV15 CATSYRGNYGYTF
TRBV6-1 CASSEAGTGGLAEKLFF
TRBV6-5 CASSYLRSTDTQYF
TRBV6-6 CASNQRVEDTEAFF
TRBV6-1 CASSEYGYVDEAFF
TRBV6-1 CASSEATGYYGYTF
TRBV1 CTSSQEDSHQPQHF
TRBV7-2 CASSLGTSGRGNEQFF
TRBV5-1 CASSLGPTDSQPQHF
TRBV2 CASSSAASGMTYEQYF
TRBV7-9 CASSLGLSYGYTF
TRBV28 CASSLWASGDTDTQYF
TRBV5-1 CASSLGQNFQNEKLFF
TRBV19 CASVGGASNEKLFF
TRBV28 CASSLVRQGSTNEKLFF
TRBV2 CASSIRQAGFNEQYF
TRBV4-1 CASSQISTERVGRDRTQYF